This T cell receptor beta chain stems from a study of CD8 T cells in ankylosing spondylitis. Findings and caveats of the study: The study identified a TCR beta motif of eight highly homologous variants that appeared characteristic of ankylosing spondylitis blood. Significant enrichment of disease-linked clones was reportedly seen in matched ankylosing spondylitis synovial fluid. Relatively scarce in peripheral blood, disease-linked clones were CD8+.

This clonotype showed up many times. What it binds is not known. Libraries of TCR beta came from quantitative 5'-RACE with molecular barcodes. TCRdb reanalysed the 5' RACE reads using MiXCR and keeps one entry per CDR3 protein. The sample includes a few hundred thousand distinct CDR3 sequences, 8% to 11% of them seen just once. This CDR3 contains 13 residues. V was pared by 8 bases and J by 4 bases, with 12 bases between. The rearrangement links TRBV12-3 or TRBV12-4 to TRBJ1-3, with D possibly being TRBD1 (6 bases). The sequenced sample was blood, either unsorted or a sorted T cell fraction (not recorded which). This TCR was sampled from a male donor with ankylosing spondylitis or in good health (not recorded which). DNA for the CDR3: TGTGCCAGCGACTGGGGGGGCGGAAACACCATATATTTT. Protein: CASDWGGGNTIYF.